Sequencing of this TCR beta chain was carried out in a study of CD8+ T cells in alopecia areata. The sequencing template was cDNA reverse transcribed from extracted RNA. The assay was immunoSEQ multiplex PCR, and TCRdb's table has in-frame clones only and misses some. This sample carries about 110,000 clones, 55% to 70% of them seen once, and the ten largest clones take around 25%. Only a few counts were recorded for this clone. The CDR3 totals 15 residues. Per the germline V gene, CDR1 is MNHEY and CDR2 is SVGAGI. V lost 2 bases to trimming and J lost 0 bases, with 9 bases between them. The sequence derives from a human donor with alopecia areata. Specimen: NKG2D-low CD8+ T cells sorted from blood. The rearrangement links TRBV6-5 to TRBJ2-3; D is unresolved. The CDR3 coding sequence is TGTGCCAGCAGTTACCGACCGACTAGCACAGATACGCAGTATTTT. Translation: CASSYRPTSTDTQYF.